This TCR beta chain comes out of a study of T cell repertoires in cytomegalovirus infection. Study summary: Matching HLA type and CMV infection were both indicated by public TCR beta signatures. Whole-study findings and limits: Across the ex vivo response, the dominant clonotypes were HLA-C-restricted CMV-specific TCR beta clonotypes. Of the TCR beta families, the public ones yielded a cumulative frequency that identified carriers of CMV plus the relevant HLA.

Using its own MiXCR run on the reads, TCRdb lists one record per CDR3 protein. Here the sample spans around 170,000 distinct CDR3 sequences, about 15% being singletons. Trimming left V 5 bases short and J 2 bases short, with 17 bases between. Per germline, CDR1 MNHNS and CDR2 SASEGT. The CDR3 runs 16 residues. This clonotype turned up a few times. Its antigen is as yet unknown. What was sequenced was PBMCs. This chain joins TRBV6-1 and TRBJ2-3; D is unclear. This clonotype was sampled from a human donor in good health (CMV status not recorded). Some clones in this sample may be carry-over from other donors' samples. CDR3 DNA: TGTGCCAGCAGTCACCGGGCCCGAGGCCCCACAGATACGCAGTATTTT. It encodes CASSHRARGPTDTQYF.